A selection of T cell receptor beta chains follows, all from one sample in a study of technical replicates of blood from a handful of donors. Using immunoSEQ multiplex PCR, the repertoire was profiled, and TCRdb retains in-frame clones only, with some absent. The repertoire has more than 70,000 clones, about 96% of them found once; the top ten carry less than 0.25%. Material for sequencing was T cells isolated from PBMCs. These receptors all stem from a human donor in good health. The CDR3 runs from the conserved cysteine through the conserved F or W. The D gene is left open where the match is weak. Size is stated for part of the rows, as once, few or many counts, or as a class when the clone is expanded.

CDR3nt: TGTGCCACCAGCACGGGGGGGGGACAGGGAATAAGCTCCTATAATTCACCCCTCCACTTT; CDR3aa: CATSTGGGQGISSYNSPLHF; d_gene: TRBD1; abundance: -; j_gene: TRBJ1-6; v_gene: TRBV15
CDR3nt: TGTGCCAGCAGCTTCAAAGGGACAGGGGGTCCCTACGAGCAGTACTTC; CDR3aa: CASSFKGTGGPYEQYF; d_gene: TRBD1; abundance: -; j_gene: TRBJ2-7; v_gene: TRBV11-2
CDR3nt: TGTGCCATCAGTAAATTGGACTCGGGTAGCACAGATACGCAGTATTTT; CDR3aa: CAISKLDSGSTDTQYF; d_gene: -; abundance: -; j_gene: TRBJ2-3; v_gene: TRBV10-3
CDR3nt: TGTGCCAGCAGCGGGCGAGGCTTCCAAGAGACCCAGTACTTC; CDR3aa: CASSGRGFQETQYF; d_gene: -; abundance: -; j_gene: TRBJ2-5; v_gene: TRBV9
CDR3nt: TGTGCCAGCAGCGAAACAGGGGAGGATCAGCCCCAGCATTTT; CDR3aa: CASSETGEDQPQHF; d_gene: TRBD1; abundance: -; j_gene: TRBJ1-5; v_gene: TRBV7-9
CDR3nt: TGTGCCAGCAGCTTAGATAGCGGGAGGATCACCAGCACAGATACGCAGTATTTT; CDR3aa: CASSLDSGRITSTDTQYF; d_gene: TRBD2; abundance: -; j_gene: TRBJ2-3; v_gene: TRBV7-8
CDR3nt: TGTGCCAGCAGCTCAAAGTCCGGGTATGGGAACACCATATATTTT; CDR3aa: CASSSKSGYGNTIYF; d_gene: -; abundance: -; j_gene: TRBJ1-3; v_gene: TRBV11-3
CDR3nt: TGCAGTGTCGGGAACTACGAGCAGTACTTC; CDR3aa: CSVGNYEQYF; d_gene: -; abundance: -; j_gene: TRBJ2-7; v_gene: TRBV20-1
CDR3nt: TGTGCCAGCGCCTGGGGCTGGGGTTCTCAAGATACGCAGTATTTT; CDR3aa: CASAWGWGSQDTQYF; d_gene: -; abundance: -; j_gene: TRBJ2-3; v_gene: TRBV6-5
CDR3nt: TGCGCCAGCAGGACGGGGGGTGAAGCTTTCTTT; CDR3aa: CASRTGGEAFF; d_gene: -; abundance: once; j_gene: TRBJ1-1; v_gene: TRBV5-1
CDR3nt: TGTGCCAGTACTCCTCGGGGGGGAGGAGAATGGGACTATGGCTACACCTTC; CDR3aa: CASTPRGGGEWDYGYTF; d_gene: -; abundance: -; j_gene: TRBJ1-2; v_gene: TRBV19
CDR3nt: TGTGCCAGCAGCAGGGGGAGCACAGATACGCAGTATTTT; CDR3aa: CASSRGSTDTQYF; d_gene: TRBD1; abundance: -; j_gene: TRBJ2-3; v_gene: TRBV27
CDR3nt: TGCAGCGTTGCTCTGACAGAGAACACTGAAGCTTTCTTT; CDR3aa: CSVALTENTEAFF; d_gene: -; abundance: -; j_gene: TRBJ1-1; v_gene: TRBV29-1
CDR3nt: TGTGCCAGCCTCAAAACAGGGCGGCGCCAAGAGACCCAGTACTTC; CDR3aa: CASLKTGRRQETQYF; d_gene: -; abundance: -; j_gene: TRBJ2-5; v_gene: TRBV28
CDR3nt: TGTGCCAGCAGTGAAGGAGGTGAACTCTCCTACAATGAGCAGTTCTTC; CDR3aa: CASSEGGELSYNEQFF; d_gene: -; abundance: -; j_gene: TRBJ2-1; v_gene: TRBV6-4
CDR3nt: TGTGCCAGCAAGGCTTCGGGAGGGGCCAACGTCCTGACTTTC; CDR3aa: CASKASGGANVLTF; d_gene: -; abundance: once; j_gene: TRBJ2-6; v_gene: TRBV7-9
CDR3nt: TGTGCCAGCATCCCTGGGGGCAGGCCGAACACCGGGGAGCTGTTTTTT; CDR3aa: CASIPGGRPNTGELFF; d_gene: -; abundance: -; j_gene: TRBJ2-2; v_gene: TRBV28
CDR3nt: TGTGCCAGCAGCGTGGGCGGGGGGCCGACCTACGAGCAGTACTTC; CDR3aa: CASSVGGGPTYEQYF; d_gene: TRBD2; abundance: -; j_gene: TRBJ2-7; v_gene: TRBV9
CDR3nt: TGTGCCAGCAGTGGACAGGGGGCTAATGAAAAACTGTTTTTT; CDR3aa: CASSGQGANEKLFF; d_gene: TRBD1; abundance: -; j_gene: TRBJ1-4; v_gene: TRBV2
CDR3nt: TGTGCCAGCAGTGAAGGACTAGCGGGGCAAAGGGTCTACGAGCAGTACTTC; CDR3aa: CASSEGLAGQRVYEQYF; d_gene: TRBD2; abundance: -; j_gene: TRBJ2-7; v_gene: TRBV6-1
CDR3nt: TGTGCCAGTAGTCCCCGACAGGGCTACTCTGGAAACACCATATATTTT; CDR3aa: CASSPRQGYSGNTIYF; d_gene: TRBD1; abundance: once; j_gene: TRBJ1-3; v_gene: TRBV19
CDR3nt: TGCAGCGTTGAAGGCGGGAAGGTCACCGGGGAGCTGTTTTTT; CDR3aa: CSVEGGKVTGELFF; d_gene: -; abundance: -; j_gene: TRBJ2-2; v_gene: TRBV29-1
CDR3nt: TGTGCCAGCAGACGAACCCCGGGACAGGGAAAAAACTATGGCTACACCTTC; CDR3aa: CASRRTPGQGKNYGYTF; d_gene: TRBD1; abundance: once; j_gene: TRBJ1-2; v_gene: TRBV5-4
CDR3nt: TGTGCCACCAGCAGGCAGGGACAGGGAAGGGCCCAGTACTTC; CDR3aa: CATSRQGQGRAQYF; d_gene: TRBD1; abundance: -; j_gene: TRBJ2-5; v_gene: TRBV15
CDR3nt: TGTGCCAGCAGACTAAAATACAGCGGGAGGGGCGAGCAGTACTTC; CDR3aa: CASRLKYSGRGEQYF; d_gene: TRBD2; abundance: -; j_gene: TRBJ2-7; v_gene: TRBV28
CDR3nt: TGTGCCAGCAGGCCACCAGACAGGGTTGAACGCGAGCAGTACTTC; CDR3aa: CASRPPDRVEREQYF; d_gene: TRBD1; abundance: -; j_gene: TRBJ2-7; v_gene: TRBV28
CDR3nt: TGTGCCAGCAGCCTGAGCGGGGGACAGTCCTACGAGCAGTACTTC; CDR3aa: CASSLSGGQSYEQYF; d_gene: -; abundance: -; j_gene: TRBJ2-7; v_gene: TRBV11-2
CDR3nt: TGCAGCGTTGACCGGGGTGAGACTTTCTCCTACAATGAGCAGTTCTTC; CDR3aa: CSVDRGETFSYNEQFF; d_gene: -; abundance: once; j_gene: TRBJ2-1; v_gene: TRBV29-1
CDR3nt: TGTGCCAGCAGCTCTTACCCAGGCTATGGCTACACCTTC; CDR3aa: CASSSYPGYGYTF; d_gene: -; abundance: -; j_gene: TRBJ1-2; v_gene: TRBV7-9
CDR3nt: TGTGCCAGCAGCCAGGGACAGGGGAACACCGGGGAGCTGTTTTTT; CDR3aa: CASSQGQGNTGELFF; d_gene: TRBD1; abundance: -; j_gene: TRBJ2-2; v_gene: TRBV13
CDR3nt: TGTGCCAGCAGCGCTAGCGGACCCACTAGCACAGATACGCAGTATTTT; CDR3aa: CASSASGPTSTDTQYF; d_gene: TRBD2; abundance: once; j_gene: TRBJ2-3; v_gene: TRBV28
CDR3nt: TGTGCCAGCAGTTGGGGGACAGGGGGGTTGGGGCTCCAACAATACGAGCAGTACTTC; CDR3aa: CASSWGTGGLGLQQYEQYF; d_gene: TRBD1; abundance: -; j_gene: TRBJ2-7; v_gene: TRBV2
CDR3nt: TGTGCCTGGTCGGACAGCTTTAACTATGGCTACACCTTC; CDR3aa: CAWSDSFNYGYTF; d_gene: -; abundance: -; j_gene: TRBJ1-2; v_gene: TRBV30
CDR3nt: TGTGCCAGCTCACCAACAGGGGGCCTTCAGCCCCAGCATTTT; CDR3aa: CASSPTGGLQPQHF; d_gene: TRBD1; abundance: -; j_gene: TRBJ1-5; v_gene: TRBV18
CDR3nt: TGTGCCAGCAGTCGTCGGACAAGTTCATCCTACGAGCAGTACTTC; CDR3aa: CASSRRTSSSYEQYF; d_gene: -; abundance: -; j_gene: TRBJ2-7; v_gene: TRBV28
CDR3nt: TGTGCCAGCAGCTTAGTCGAGATAGAGGGAAACACCATATATTTT; CDR3aa: CASSLVEIEGNTIYF; d_gene: -; abundance: once; j_gene: TRBJ1-3; v_gene: TRBV7-9
CDR3nt: TGCGCCAGCAGCCCTAATGGCGGGTACGAGCAGTACTTC; CDR3aa: CASSPNGGYEQYF; d_gene: -; abundance: -; j_gene: TRBJ2-7; v_gene: TRBV4-1
CDR3nt: TGTGCCAGCAGCAGAGGGATGGCAGGTGAGCAGTTCTTC; CDR3aa: CASSRGMAGEQFF; d_gene: -; abundance: -; j_gene: TRBJ2-1; v_gene: TRBV5-6
CDR3nt: TGTGCCAGCAGCCGCCTGCTTCCTAACGGGGAGCGGGAATCTCATGAGCAGTTCTTC; CDR3aa: CASSRLLPNGERESHEQFF; d_gene: TRBD2; abundance: -; j_gene: TRBJ2-1; v_gene: TRBV4-2
CDR3nt: TGTGCCAGCAGTGGACAGGGGCTGAACACTGAAGCTTTCTTT; CDR3aa: CASSGQGLNTEAFF; d_gene: TRBD1; abundance: few; j_gene: TRBJ1-1; v_gene: TRBV6-1
CDR3nt: TGTGCCAGCATTACTAGCGGGAGCTCCACCGGGGAGCTGTTTTTT; CDR3aa: CASITSGSSTGELFF; d_gene: TRBD2; abundance: -; j_gene: TRBJ2-2; v_gene: TRBV5-6
CDR3nt: TGTGCCATCAGTGAGTCGGAGGACCCTGAACACATTCAGTACTTC; CDR3aa: CAISESEDPEHIQYF; d_gene: -; abundance: -; j_gene: TRBJ2-4; v_gene: TRBV10-3
CDR3nt: TGCGCCAGCAGCTTGGGTGAGGGGGTCGACGAGCAGTACTTC; CDR3aa: CASSLGEGVDEQYF; d_gene: -; abundance: -; j_gene: TRBJ2-7; v_gene: TRBV5-1
CDR3nt: TGTGCCAGCAGTTTATGGGGGGGCGGATCCTACGAGCAGTACTTC; CDR3aa: CASSLWGGGSYEQYF; d_gene: -; abundance: -; j_gene: TRBJ2-7; v_gene: TRBV27
CDR3nt: TGTGCCAGCAGCCTGACTAGCGGGAGGGCCGGGGAGACCCAGTACTTC; CDR3aa: CASSLTSGRAGETQYF; d_gene: TRBD2; abundance: -; j_gene: TRBJ2-5; v_gene: TRBV13
CDR3nt: TGTGCCAGCTCACTTATGACAGGGGTTCAAGAGACCCAGTACTTC; CDR3aa: CASSLMTGVQETQYF; d_gene: TRBD1; abundance: -; j_gene: TRBJ2-5; v_gene: TRBV18
CDR3nt: TGTGCCAGCAGCCTTACAACAGGGGTAACGGCCAACACCGGGGAGCTGTTTTTT; CDR3aa: CASSLTTGVTANTGELFF; d_gene: TRBD1; abundance: -; j_gene: TRBJ2-2; v_gene: TRBV9
CDR3nt: TGTGCCAGCAGCTTCAGGCCCAGCTCTGGAAACACCATATATTTT; CDR3aa: CASSFRPSSGNTIYF; d_gene: -; abundance: -; j_gene: TRBJ1-3; v_gene: TRBV7-6
CDR3nt: TGTGCCATCAGCCCGTCTACTGGGGCCAACGTCCTGACTTTC; CDR3aa: CAISPSTGANVLTF; d_gene: -; abundance: -; j_gene: TRBJ2-6; v_gene: TRBV10-3
CDR3nt: TGTGCCAGCAGGATTTCCTACACTCTAGCGGGAGAGGCTAATGAGCAGTTCTTC; CDR3aa: CASRISYTLAGEANEQFF; d_gene: TRBD2; abundance: -; j_gene: TRBJ2-1; v_gene: TRBV28
CDR3nt: TGTGCCAGCAGCTCTCGACAGAGCACTGAAGCTTTCTTT; CDR3aa: CASSSRQSTEAFF; d_gene: -; abundance: -; j_gene: TRBJ1-1; v_gene: TRBV11-2
CDR3nt: TGTGCCAGCAGCTTAGTGTTTAGCGGGGGGGCAGAGACCCAGTACTTC; CDR3aa: CASSLVFSGGAETQYF; d_gene: TRBD2; abundance: -; j_gene: TRBJ2-5; v_gene: TRBV7-2
CDR3nt: TGTGCCAGCAGCTGGAGGTGGGCAGGGGATAGCTCTGGGGCCAACGTCCTGACTTTC; CDR3aa: CASSWRWAGDSSGANVLTF; d_gene: -; abundance: -; j_gene: TRBJ2-6; v_gene: TRBV5-6
CDR3nt: TGCGCCAGCAGCTTGATGGACACGGCTAATGAAAAACTGTTTTTT; CDR3aa: CASSLMDTANEKLFF; d_gene: -; abundance: once; j_gene: TRBJ1-4; v_gene: TRBV5-1
CDR3nt: TGTGCCAGCAGCACCTGGTCGGCCGGGGAGCTGTTTTTT; CDR3aa: CASSTWSAGELFF; d_gene: -; abundance: -; j_gene: TRBJ2-2; v_gene: TRBV9
CDR3nt: TGTGCCAGCAGCTTAGCCACGCGCCGGGACAGGGCCTATGGCTACACCTTC; CDR3aa: CASSLATRRDRAYGYTF; d_gene: TRBD1; abundance: -; j_gene: TRBJ1-2; v_gene: TRBV7-8
CDR3nt: TGTGCTAGGGGAGAGGGTTGTCGCTACTACGAGCAGTACTTC; CDR3aa: CARGEGCRYYEQYF; d_gene: -; abundance: -; j_gene: TRBJ2-7; v_gene: TRBV12-5
CDR3nt: TGCAGCGTTGGCTTCGCCCGCGATAACACAGATACGCAGTATTTT; CDR3aa: CSVGFARDNTDTQYF; d_gene: -; abundance: once; j_gene: TRBJ2-3; v_gene: TRBV29-1
CDR3nt: TGTGCCAGCAGTTTATGGAGTCAGGGGGCGAAAAACGAGCAGTACTTC; CDR3aa: CASSLWSQGAKNEQYF; d_gene: TRBD1; abundance: -; j_gene: TRBJ2-7; v_gene: TRBV27